Sequencing of this T cell receptor beta chain was carried out in a study of blood T cell repertoires in COVID-19. Libraries were prepared by immunoSEQ multiplex PCR; TCRdb keeps only in-frame clonotypes and omits some of them. The sample contains approximately 30,000 clones, around three quarters of which appear only once. The sequenced material came from peripheral blood. The origin of this receptor is a man aged 65 to 79 with acute or convalescent COVID-19.

CDR3 bases: TGTGCCAGCAGCTCCGGACAGGGGTATGGCTACACCTTC. It codes for CASSSGQGYGYTF. The rearrangement uses TRBV12-3 or TRBV12-4 and TRBJ1-2, with 9 bases aligning to TRBD1. The CDR3 contains 13 residues. J lost 5 bases, V lost 6 bases, and 4 bases had no gene match.